This TCR beta chain was documented in a study of T cell repertoires in cytomegalovirus infection. About the study: Shared public TCR beta signatures pointed to both CMV infection and a matching HLA type. Regarding the study as a whole: The ex vivo response was dominated by HLA-C-restricted CMV-specific TCR beta clonotypes. Identification of carriers of CMV plus the relevant HLA was achieved through cumulative public TCR beta family frequency.

This clonotype was found a few times. What it recognizes is unknown. Each CDR3 protein gets one entry after TCRdb re-called the reads with MiXCR. The repertoire includes some 800,000 distinct CDR3 sequences, about 30% of them detected once, and 9.5% to 15% sits in the top ten. V trimming: 4 bases; J trimming: 7 bases; junction bases outside the gene matches: 10. This CDR3 is built from 15 residues. Per germline, CDR1 SGHNT and CDR2 YYREEE (reference sequence). The sample consisted of cultured CD8+ T cells from PBMCs, taken from culture after CMV antigen stimulation. The sequence was collected from a human donor in good health (CMV status not recorded). Some clones in this sample may be carry-over from other donors' samples. The chain has TRBV5-4 and TRBJ2-2; 7 bases agree with TRBD2. The CDR3 region is CASSPTAGFGGELFF. The CDR3 DNA sequence: TGTGCCAGCAGCCCCACAGCGGGGTTCGGCGGGGAGCTGTTTTTT. Full variable domain (rest looked up from reference TRBV5-4 and TRBJ2-2): ETGVTQSPTHLIKTRGQQVTLRCSSQSGHNTVSWYQQALGQGPQFIFQYYREEENGRGNFPPRFSGLQFPNYSSELNVNALELDDSALYLCASSPTAGFGGELFFGEGSRLTVL.